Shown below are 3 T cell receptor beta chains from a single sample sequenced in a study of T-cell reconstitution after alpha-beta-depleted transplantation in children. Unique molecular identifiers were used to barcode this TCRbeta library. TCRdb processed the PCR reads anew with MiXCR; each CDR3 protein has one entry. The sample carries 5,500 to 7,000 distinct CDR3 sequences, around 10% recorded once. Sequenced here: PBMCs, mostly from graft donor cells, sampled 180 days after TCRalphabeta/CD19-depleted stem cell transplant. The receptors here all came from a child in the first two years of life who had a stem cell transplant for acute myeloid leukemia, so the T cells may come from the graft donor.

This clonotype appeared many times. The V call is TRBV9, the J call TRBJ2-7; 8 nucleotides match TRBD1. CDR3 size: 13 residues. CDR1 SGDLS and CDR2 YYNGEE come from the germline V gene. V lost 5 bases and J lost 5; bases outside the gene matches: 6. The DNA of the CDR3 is TGTGCCAGCAGTCGAGGACAGGGAGACGAGCAGTACTTC. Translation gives CASSRGQGDEQYF.

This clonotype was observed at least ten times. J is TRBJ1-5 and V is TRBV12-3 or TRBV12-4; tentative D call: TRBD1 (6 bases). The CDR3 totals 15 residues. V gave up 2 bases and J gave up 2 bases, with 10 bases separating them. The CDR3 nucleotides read TGTGCCAGCAGTTTAATTAGACAGGGCAATCAGCCCCAGCATTTT. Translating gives CASSLIRQGNQPQHF.

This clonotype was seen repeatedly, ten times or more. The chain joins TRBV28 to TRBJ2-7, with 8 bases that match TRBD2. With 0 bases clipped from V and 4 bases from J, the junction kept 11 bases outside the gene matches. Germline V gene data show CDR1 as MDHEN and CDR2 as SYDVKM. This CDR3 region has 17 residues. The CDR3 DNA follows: TGTGCCAGCAGTTTATGGGGGAGCGGGGGCGAGGGGTACGAGCAGTACTTC. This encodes CASSLWGSGGEGYEQYF.